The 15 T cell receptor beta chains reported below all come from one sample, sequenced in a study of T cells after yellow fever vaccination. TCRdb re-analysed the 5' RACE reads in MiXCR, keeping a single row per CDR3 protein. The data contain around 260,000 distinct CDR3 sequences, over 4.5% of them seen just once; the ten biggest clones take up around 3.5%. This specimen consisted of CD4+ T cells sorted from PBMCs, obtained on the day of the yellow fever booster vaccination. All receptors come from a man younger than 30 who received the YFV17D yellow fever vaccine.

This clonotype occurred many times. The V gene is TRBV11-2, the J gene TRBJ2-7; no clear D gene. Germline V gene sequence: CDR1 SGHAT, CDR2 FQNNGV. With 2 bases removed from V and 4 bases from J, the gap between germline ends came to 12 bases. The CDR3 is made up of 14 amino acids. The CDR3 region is CASSLSRTLYEQYF. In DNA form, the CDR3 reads TGTGCCAGCAGCTTATCCCGGACCCTTTACGAGCAGTACTTC. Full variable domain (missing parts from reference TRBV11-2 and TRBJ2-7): EAGVAQSPRYKIIEKRQSVAFWCNPISGHATLYWYQQILGQGPKLLIQFQNNGVVDDSQLPKDRFSAERLKGVDSTLKIQPAKLEDSAVYLCASSLSRTLYEQYFGPGTRLTVT.

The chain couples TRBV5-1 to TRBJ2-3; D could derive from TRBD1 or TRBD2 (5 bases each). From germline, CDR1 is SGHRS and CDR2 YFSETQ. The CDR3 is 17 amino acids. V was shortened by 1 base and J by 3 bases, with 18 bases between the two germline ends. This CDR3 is CASSLPGTAKTTDTQYF. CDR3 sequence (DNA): TGCGCCAGCAGCTTGCCGGGGACGGCCAAGACAACAGATACGCAGTATTTT. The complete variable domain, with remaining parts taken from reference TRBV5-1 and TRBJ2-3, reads KAGVTQTPRYLIKTRGQQVTLSCSPISGHRSVSWYQQTPGQGLQFLFEYFSETQRNKGNFPGRFSGRQFSNSRSEMNVSTLELGDSALYLCASSLPGTAKTTDTQYFGPGTRLTVL.

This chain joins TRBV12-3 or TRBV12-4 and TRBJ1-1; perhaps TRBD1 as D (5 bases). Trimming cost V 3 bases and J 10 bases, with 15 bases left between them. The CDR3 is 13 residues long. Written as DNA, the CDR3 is TGTGCCAGCAGTTTCGAAAGACTGGGGACAGCTTTCTTT. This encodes CASSFERLGTAFF.

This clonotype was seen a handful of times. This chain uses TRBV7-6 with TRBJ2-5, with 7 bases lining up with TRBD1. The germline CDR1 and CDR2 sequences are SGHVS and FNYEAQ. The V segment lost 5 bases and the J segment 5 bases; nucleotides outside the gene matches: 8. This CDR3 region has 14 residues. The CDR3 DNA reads TGTGCCAGCAGCCCTACAGGGGTGGGGGAGACCCAGTACTTC. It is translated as CASSPTGVGETQYF.

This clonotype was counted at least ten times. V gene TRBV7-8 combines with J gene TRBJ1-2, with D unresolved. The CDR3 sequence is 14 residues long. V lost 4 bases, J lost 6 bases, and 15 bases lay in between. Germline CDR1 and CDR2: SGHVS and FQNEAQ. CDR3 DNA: TGTGCCAGCAGCTCCCGGCTGACTGGAGATGGCTACACCTTC. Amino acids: CASSSRLTGDGYTF.

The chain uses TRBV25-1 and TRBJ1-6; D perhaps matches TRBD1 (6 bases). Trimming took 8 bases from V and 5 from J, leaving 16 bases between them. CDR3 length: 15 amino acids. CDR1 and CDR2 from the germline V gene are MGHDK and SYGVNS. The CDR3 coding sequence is TGTGCCAGCGAAGGGGCGGGACACCATAATTCACCCCTCCACTTT. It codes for CASEGAGHHNSPLHF.

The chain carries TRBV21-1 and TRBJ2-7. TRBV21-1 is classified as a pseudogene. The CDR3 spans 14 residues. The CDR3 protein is CASSKGYSAYEQYV. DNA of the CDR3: TGTGCCAGCAGCAAAGGTTACAGTGCCTACGAGCAGTACGTC.

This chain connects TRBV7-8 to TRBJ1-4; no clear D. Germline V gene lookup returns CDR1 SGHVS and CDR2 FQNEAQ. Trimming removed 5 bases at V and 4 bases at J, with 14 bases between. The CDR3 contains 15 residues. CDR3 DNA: TGTGCCAGCAGCCAGTACCGGGCCATTAATGAAAAACTGTTTTTT. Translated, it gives CASSQYRAINEKLFF.

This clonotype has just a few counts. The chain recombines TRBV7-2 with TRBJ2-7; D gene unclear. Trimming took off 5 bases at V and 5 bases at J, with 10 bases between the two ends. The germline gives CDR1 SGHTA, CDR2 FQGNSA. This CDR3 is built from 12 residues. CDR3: CASSRTIDEQYF. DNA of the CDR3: TGTGCCAGCAGCCGGACGATCGACGAGCAGTACTTC.

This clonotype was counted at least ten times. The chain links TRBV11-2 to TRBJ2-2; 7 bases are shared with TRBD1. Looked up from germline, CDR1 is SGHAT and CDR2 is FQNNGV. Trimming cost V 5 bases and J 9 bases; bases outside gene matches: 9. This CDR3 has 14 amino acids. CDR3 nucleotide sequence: TGTGCCAGCAGCCTTGTAAGGGGGCAGAGGGAGCTGTTTTTT. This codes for CASSLVRGQRELFF.

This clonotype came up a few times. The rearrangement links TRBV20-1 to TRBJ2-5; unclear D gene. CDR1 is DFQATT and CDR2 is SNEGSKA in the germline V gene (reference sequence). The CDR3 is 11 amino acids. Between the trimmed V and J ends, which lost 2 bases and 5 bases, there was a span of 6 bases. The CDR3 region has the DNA TGCAGTGCTAGACCCTGGGAGACCCAGTACTTC. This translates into CSARPWETQYF.

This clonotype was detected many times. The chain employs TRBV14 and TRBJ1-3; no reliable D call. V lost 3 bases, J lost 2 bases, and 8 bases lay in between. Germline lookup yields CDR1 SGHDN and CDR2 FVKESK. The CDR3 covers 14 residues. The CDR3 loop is CASSHGGAGNTIYF. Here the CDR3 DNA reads TGTGCCAGCAGCCACGGAGGAGCTGGAAACACCATATATTTT.

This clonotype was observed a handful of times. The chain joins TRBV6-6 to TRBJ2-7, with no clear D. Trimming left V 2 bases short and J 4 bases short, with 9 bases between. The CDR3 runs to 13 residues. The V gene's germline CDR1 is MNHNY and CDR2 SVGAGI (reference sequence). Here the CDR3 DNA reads TGTGCCAGCAGTTACGACCCGCTTTACGAGCAGTACGTC. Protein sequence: CASSYDPLYEQYV.

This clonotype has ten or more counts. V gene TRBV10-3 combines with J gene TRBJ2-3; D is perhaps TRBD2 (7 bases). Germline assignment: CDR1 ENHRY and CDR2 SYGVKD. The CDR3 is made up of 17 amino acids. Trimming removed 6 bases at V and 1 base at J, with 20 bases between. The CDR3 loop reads CAISDGGGTPGTDTQYF. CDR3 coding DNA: TGTGCCATCAGCGACGGCGGGGGCACCCCTGGCACAGATACGCAGTATTTT.

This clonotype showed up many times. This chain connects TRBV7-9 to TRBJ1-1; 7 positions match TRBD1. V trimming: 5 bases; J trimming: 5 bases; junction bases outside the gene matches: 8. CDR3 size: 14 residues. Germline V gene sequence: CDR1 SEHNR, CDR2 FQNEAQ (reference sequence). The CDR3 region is CASSLSQGGTEAFF. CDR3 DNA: TGTGCCAGCAGCCTCAGCCAGGGGGGGACTGAAGCTTTCTTT.